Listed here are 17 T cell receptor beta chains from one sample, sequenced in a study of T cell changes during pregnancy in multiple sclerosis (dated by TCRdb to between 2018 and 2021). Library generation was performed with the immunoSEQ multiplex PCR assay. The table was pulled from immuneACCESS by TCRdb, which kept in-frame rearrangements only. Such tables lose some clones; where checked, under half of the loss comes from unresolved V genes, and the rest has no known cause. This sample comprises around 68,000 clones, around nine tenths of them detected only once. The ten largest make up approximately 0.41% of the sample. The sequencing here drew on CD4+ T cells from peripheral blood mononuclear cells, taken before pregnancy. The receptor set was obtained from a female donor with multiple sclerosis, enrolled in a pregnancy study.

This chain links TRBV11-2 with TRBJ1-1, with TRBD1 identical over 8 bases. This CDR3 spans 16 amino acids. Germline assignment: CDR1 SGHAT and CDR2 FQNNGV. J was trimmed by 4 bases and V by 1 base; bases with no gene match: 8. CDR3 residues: CASSLVLNRGSTEAFF. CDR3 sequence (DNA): TGTGCCAGCAGCTTAGTTCTTAACAGGGGGTCCACTGAAGCTTTCTTT.

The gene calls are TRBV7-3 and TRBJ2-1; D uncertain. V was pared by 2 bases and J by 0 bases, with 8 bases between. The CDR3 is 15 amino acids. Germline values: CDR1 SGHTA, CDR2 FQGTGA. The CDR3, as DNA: TGTGCCAGCAGCTTAGTTAAGAGCTCCTACAATGAGCAGTTCTTC. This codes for CASSLVKSSYNEQFF.

CDR3 region: CASSSTGASPLHF. The CDR3 nucleotides read TGTGCCAGCAGTTCGACAGGGGCTTCACCCCTCCACTTT. The chain employs TRBV2 and TRBJ1-6, with 8 nucleotides matching TRBD1. CDR3 length: 13 residues. Per germline, CDR1 SNHLY and CDR2 FYNNEI. The V gene end was trimmed by 5 bases and the J gene end by 9 bases; junction bases not matched to a gene: 3.

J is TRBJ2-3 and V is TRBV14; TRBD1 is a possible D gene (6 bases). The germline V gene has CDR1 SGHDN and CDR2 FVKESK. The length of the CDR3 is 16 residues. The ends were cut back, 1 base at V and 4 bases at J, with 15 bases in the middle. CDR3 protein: CASSQGTGRWADTQYF. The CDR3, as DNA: TGTGCCAGCAGCCAAGGAACAGGGAGATGGGCAGATACGCAGTATTTT.

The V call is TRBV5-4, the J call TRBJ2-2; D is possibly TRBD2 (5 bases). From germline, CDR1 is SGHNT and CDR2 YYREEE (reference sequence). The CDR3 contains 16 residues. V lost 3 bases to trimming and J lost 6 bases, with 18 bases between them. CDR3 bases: TGTGCCAGCAGCTATGGACTCCTATCTTCCCCCGGGGAGCTGTTTTTT. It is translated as CASSYGLLSSPGELFF.

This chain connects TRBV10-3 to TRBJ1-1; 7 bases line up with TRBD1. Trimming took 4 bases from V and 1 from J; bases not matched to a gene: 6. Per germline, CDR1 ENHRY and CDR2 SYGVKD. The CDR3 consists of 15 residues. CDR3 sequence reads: CAISGVGTANTEAFF. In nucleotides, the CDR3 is TGTGCCATCAGTGGGGTCGGGACAGCGAACACTGAAGCTTTCTTT.

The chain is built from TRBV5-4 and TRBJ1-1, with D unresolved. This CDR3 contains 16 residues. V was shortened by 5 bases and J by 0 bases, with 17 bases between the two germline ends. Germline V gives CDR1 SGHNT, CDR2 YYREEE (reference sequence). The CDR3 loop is CASSPRPRELNTEAFF. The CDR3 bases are TGTGCCAGCAGTCCTCGCCCTCGGGAGTTGAACACTGAAGCTTTCTTT.

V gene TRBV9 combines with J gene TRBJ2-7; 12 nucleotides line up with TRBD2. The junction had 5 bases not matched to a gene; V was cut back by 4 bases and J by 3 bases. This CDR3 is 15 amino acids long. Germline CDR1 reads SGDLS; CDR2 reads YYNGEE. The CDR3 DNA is TGTGCCAGCAGCCCGAGACTAGCGGGAGTCTACGAGCAGTACTTC. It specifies CASSPRLAGVYEQYF.

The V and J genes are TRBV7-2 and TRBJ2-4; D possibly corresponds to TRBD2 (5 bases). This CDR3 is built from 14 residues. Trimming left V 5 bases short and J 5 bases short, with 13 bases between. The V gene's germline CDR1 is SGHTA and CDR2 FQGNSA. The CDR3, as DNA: TGTGCCAGCAGCAGTTACGGGAAAGAAAACATTCAGTACTTC. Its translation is CASSSYGKENIQYF.

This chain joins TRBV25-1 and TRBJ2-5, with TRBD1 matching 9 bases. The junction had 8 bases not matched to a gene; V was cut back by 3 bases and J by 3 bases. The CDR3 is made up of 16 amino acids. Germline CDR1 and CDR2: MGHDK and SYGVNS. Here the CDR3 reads CASSDTGTGTKETQYF. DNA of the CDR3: TGTGCCAGCAGTGATACCGGGACAGGGACCAAAGAGACCCAGTACTTC.

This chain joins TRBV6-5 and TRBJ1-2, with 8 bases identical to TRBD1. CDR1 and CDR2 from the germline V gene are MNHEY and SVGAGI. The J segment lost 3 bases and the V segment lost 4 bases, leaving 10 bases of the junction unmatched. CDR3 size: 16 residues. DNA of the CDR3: TGTGCCAGCAGTTCTGTCGGGACAGGACGACACTATGGCTACACCTTC. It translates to CASSSVGTGRHYGYTF.

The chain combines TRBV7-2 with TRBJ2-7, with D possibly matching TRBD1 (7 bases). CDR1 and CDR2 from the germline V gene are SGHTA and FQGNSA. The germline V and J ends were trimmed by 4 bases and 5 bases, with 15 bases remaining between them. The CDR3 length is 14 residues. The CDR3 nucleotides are TGTGCCAGCAGCTCCCAGGGGGGTATCGACGAGCAGTACTTC. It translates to CASSSQGGIDEQYF.

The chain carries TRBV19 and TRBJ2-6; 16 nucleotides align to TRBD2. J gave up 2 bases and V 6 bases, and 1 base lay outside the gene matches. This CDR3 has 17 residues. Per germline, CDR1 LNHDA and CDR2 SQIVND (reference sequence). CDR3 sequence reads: CASRGLAGGPGANVLTF. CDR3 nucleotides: TGTGCCAGTAGGGGACTAGCGGGAGGGCCTGGGGCCAACGTCCTGACTTTC.

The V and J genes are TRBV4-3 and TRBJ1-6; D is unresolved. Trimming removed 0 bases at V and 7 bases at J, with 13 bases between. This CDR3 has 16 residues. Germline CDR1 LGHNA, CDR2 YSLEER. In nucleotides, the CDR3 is TGCGCCAGCAGCCAAGATCTAGGCCAAGTAAATTCACCCCTCCACTTT. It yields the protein CASSQDLGQVNSPLHF.

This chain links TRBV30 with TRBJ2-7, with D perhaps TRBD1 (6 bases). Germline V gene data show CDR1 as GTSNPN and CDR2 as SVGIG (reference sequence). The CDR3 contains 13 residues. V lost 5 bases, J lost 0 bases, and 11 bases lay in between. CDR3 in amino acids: CAWADRASYEQYF. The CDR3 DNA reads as TGTGCCTGGGCGGACAGAGCCTCCTACGAGCAGTACTTC.

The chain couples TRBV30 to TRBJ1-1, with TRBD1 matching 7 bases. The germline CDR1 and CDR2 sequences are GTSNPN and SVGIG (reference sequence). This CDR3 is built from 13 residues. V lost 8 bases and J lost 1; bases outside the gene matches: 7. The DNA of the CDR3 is TGTGCCCTGGCACCAGGGGGGAACACTGAAGCTTTCTTT. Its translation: CALAPGGNTEAFF.

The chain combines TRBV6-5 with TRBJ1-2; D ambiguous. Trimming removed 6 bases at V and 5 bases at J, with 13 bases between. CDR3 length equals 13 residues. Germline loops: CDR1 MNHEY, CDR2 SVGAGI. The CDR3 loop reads CASRSSQSYGYTF. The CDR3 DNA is TGTGCCAGCAGATCTAGTCAGTCGTATGGCTACACCTTC.